The 10 T cell receptor beta chains below come from one sample, sequenced in a study of OX40 agonist ivuxolimab in advanced cancers. Library preparation employed the immunoSEQ multiplex PCR assay. TCRdb carries this immuneACCESS record with in-frame sequences only. Its versions omit some clonotypes, under half of them owing to an unresolved V gene in the studies checked, with the rest unexplained. The sample records under 70,000 clones, around 86% of which are singletons. The ten largest account for over 1% of the sample. Source: CD4+ or CD8+ T cells sorted from blood, taken in a trial of the OX40 agonist ivuxolimab. The receptors derive from an adult with an advanced solid tumor such as melanoma, head and neck, liver or kidney cancer.

The chain is built from TRBV7-9 and TRBJ2-5; 7 positions match TRBD2. The V segment lost 4 bases and the J segment 4 bases; nucleotides outside the gene matches: 6. The germline gives CDR1 SEHNR, CDR2 FQNEAQ (reference sequence). This CDR3 has 14 amino acids. The CDR3 DNA reads as TGTGCCAGCAGCTATAATACGGGGGGAGAGACCCAGTACTTC. This encodes CASSYNTGGETQYF.

The V gene is TRBV27, the J gene TRBJ2-7; TRBD1 agrees at 7 bases. The CDR3 covers 15 residues. With V trimmed by 2 bases and J by 3 bases, 7 bases remained unmatched. CDR1 and CDR2 from the germline V gene are MNHEY and SMNVEV (reference sequence). The CDR3 region has the DNA TGTGCCAGCAGTTTAAAGGGGGCGATCAGCTACGAGCAGTACTTC. This codes for CASSLKGAISYEQYF.

V gene TRBV7-9 combines with J gene TRBJ2-2, with TRBD2 identical over 7 bases. The junction had 4 bases not matched to a gene; V was cut back by 3 bases and J by 0 bases. Germline lookup yields CDR1 SEHNR and CDR2 FQNEAQ (reference sequence). This CDR3 comprises 16 residues. The CDR3 sequence is CASSLASGTNTGELFF. CDR3 DNA sequence: TGTGCCAGCAGCTTGGCTAGCGGAACGAACACCGGGGAGCTGTTTTTT.

This clone has a single count. The V call is TRBV5-1, the J call TRBJ2-1; the D gene is possibly TRBD2 (5 bases). This CDR3 comprises 17 residues. Trimming cost V 0 bases and J 0 bases, with 13 bases left between them. Germline CDR1 SGHRS, CDR2 YFSETQ. The CDR3 spells CASSLVMAGGSYNEQFF. CDR3 sequence (DNA): TGCGCCAGCAGCTTGGTTATGGCGGGCGGCTCCTACAATGAGCAGTTCTTC.

The gene calls are TRBV21-1 and TRBJ2-7; the tabulated D call, TRBD1, remains unverified against the DNA. TRBV21-1 is annotated as a pseudogene. The CDR3 is made up of 14 amino acids. CDR3 nucleotides: TGTGCCAGCAGAACAGGGAATTTCGCCTACGAGCAGTACTTC. It yields the protein CASRTGNFAYEQYF.

This clone was seen only once. The genes are TRBV27 and TRBJ1-5, with TRBD1 matching 10 bases. Germline assignment: CDR1 MNHEY and CDR2 SMNVEV (reference sequence). The CDR3 sequence is 16 residues long. V lost 5 bases to trimming and J lost 7 bases; unmatched junction nucleotides: 11. The CDR3 loop is CASSTDGTGVRQPQHF. Here the CDR3 DNA reads TGTGCCAGCAGTACCGACGGGACAGGGGTTCGACAGCCCCAGCATTTT.

The rearrangement uses TRBV4-2 and TRBJ1-5, with D hard to call. V gave up 10 bases and J gave up 10 bases, with 17 bases separating them. The CDR3 has 12 residues. Per the germline V gene, CDR1 is LGHNA and CDR2 is YNFKEQ. The CDR3 loop reads CAIRTASPPQHF. DNA of the CDR3: TGTGCCATTAGAACAGCCTCCCCCCCCCAGCATTTT.

The rearrangement uses TRBV30 and TRBJ2-3; 7 bases align to TRBD2. V shed 2 bases, J shed 2 bases, and the junction held 10 bases outside the gene matches. Looked up from germline, CDR1 is GTSNPN and CDR2 is SVGIG (reference sequence). This CDR3 spans 16 amino acids. The CDR3 loop reads CAWSIRSGAYTDTQYF. As DNA, the CDR3 is TGTGCCTGGAGTATTCGGAGCGGGGCCTACACAGATACGCAGTATTTT.

V gene TRBV7-8 combines with J gene TRBJ2-1; no definite D call. Germline loops: CDR1 SGHVS, CDR2 FQNEAQ. Trimming took off 5 bases at V and 0 bases at J, with 11 bases between the two ends. The CDR3 runs to 15 residues. The CDR3 sequence: CASSPSIDSYNEQFF. The CDR3 region has the DNA TGTGCCAGCAGCCCCTCTATAGACTCCTACAATGAGCAGTTCTTC.

The chain recombines TRBV5-1 with TRBJ2-1, with 9 bases lining up with TRBD2. Trimming took 4 bases from V and 7 from J; bases not matched to a gene: 12. The CDR3 extends over 16 amino acids. Germline loops: CDR1 SGHRS, CDR2 YFSETQ. CDR3 sequence reads: CASSPVAGAAWNEQFF. The CDR3 DNA sequence: TGCGCCAGCAGCCCGGTAGCGGGAGCCGCCTGGAATGAGCAGTTCTTC.